This TCR beta chain was retrieved from a study of CD8 T cells in ankylosing spondylitis. Study-level points and caveats: From matched ankylosing spondylitis synovial fluid, disease-linked clones were reportedly recovered at significantly enriched levels. Clones linked with disease were CD8+ and fairly uncommon in the peripheral blood. Some of these motif variants have turned up before, in reports on reactive arthritis synovial fluid and blood.

At least ten counts were recorded for this clonotype. Its target is unknown. TCRdb re-derived calls from the 5' RACE reads in MiXCR, one entry per CDR3 protein. In the table there are about 160,000 distinct CDR3 sequences, around 18% of which are singletons. This TCR came from a male donor with ankylosing spondylitis or in good health (not recorded which). Sequencing was performed on blood, either unsorted or a sorted T cell fraction (not recorded which).

The CDR3 here is CASSLSAGNSPLHF. CDR3 bases: TGTGCCAGCAGTTTATCTGCCGGGAATTCACCCCTCCACTTT. The chain joins TRBV27 to TRBJ1-6, with no clear D. Per the germline V gene, CDR1 is MNHEY and CDR2 is SMNVEV (reference sequence). This CDR3 has 14 amino acids. V was cut by 0 bases and J by 7 bases, with 7 bases left in between.